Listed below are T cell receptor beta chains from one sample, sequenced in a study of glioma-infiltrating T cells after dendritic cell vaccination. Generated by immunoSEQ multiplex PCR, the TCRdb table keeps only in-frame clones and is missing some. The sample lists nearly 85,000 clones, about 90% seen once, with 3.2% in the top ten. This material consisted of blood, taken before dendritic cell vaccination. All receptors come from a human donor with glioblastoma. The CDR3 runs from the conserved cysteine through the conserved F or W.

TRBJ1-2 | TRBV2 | CASSATGNYGYTF
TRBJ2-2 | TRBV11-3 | CASSGGPDRVATGELFF
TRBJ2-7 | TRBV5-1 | CASSLGAFGEQYF
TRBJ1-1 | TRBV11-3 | CASSHSAMNTEAFF
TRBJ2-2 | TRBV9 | CASSSRGTGKTGELFF
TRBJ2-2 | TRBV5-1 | CASSWGRFTNTGELFF
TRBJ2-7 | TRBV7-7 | CASSLVVTGGNSYEQYF
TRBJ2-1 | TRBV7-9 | CASSHGSSSYNEQFF
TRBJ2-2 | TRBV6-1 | CASSVGGAVTGELFF
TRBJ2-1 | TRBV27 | CASSRPGSHVYEQFF
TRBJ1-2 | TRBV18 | CASSPGPPPDYGYTF
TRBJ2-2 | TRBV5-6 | CASSLELGTNTGELFF
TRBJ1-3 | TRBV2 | CASSDQGSFGNTIYF
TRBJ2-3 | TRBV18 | CASSSIAASTDTQYF
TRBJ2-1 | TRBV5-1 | CASSLGSLTYNEQFF
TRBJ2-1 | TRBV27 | CASSSKRGGPPDEQFF
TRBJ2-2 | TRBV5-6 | CASSPRPTGELFF
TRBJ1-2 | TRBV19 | CASSWAGGGYGYTF
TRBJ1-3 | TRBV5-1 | CASSLGQQGAFSGNTIYF
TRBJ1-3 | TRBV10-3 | CAISGTTGNTIYF
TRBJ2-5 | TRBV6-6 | CASRTLYGGGRETQYF
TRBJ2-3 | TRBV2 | CASSIQDLFTDTQYF
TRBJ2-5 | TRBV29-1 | CSVSPASRETQYF
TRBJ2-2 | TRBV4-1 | CASSQEGRGLAHTGELFF
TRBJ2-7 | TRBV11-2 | CASSLVALSGGKYEQYF
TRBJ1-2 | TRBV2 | CASSGTGQSRYTF
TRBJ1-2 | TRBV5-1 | CASSPQADGYTF
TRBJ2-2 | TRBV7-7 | CASSLGRPTSGTGELFF
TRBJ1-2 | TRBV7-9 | CASSLGLYGYTF
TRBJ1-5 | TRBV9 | CASSEQDGGQPQHF
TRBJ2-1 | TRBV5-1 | CASSHTRGGASGSNEQFF
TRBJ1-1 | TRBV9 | CASSVEGNTEAFF
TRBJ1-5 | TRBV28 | CASSTPPTGREPQHF
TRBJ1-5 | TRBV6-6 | CASQRDSNQPQHF
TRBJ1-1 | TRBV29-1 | CANGGVNTEAFF
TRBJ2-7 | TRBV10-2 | CASSEGGGYEQYF
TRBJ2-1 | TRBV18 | CASSPLGGDYNEQFF
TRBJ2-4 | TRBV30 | CAWGRDGTGTGLSKNIQYF
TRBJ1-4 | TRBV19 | CASNSRSSNEKLFF
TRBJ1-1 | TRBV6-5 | CASLNDGGGTEAFF
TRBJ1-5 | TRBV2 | CASSPTGRAHQPQHF
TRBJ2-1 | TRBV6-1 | CASSEETYSSYNEQFF
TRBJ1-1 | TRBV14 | CASSQTGVNTEAFF
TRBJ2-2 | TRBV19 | CASSTGKGTGELFF
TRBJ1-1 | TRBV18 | CASSPTGETEAFF
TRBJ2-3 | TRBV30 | CAWSRGTSTDTQYF
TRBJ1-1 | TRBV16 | CASSPQGVRGTEAFF
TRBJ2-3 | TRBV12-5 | CASALRTSGVADTQYF